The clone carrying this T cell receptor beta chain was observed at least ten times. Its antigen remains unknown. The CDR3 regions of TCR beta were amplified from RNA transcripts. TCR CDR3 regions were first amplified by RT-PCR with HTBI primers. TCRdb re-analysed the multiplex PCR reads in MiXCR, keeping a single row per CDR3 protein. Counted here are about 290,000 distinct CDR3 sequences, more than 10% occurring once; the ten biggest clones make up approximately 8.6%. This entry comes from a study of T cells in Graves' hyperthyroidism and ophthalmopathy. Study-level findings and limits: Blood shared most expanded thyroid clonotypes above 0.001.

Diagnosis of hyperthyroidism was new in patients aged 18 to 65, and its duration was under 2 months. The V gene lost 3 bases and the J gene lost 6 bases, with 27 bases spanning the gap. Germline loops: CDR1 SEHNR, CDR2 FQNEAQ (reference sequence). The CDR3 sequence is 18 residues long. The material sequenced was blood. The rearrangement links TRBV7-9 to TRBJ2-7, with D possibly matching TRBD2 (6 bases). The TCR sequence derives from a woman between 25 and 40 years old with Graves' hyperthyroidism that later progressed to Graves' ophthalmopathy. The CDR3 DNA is TGTGCCAGCAGCTTCCCCAGGGCGACGGGACGCGGGACGGGCGAGCAGTACTTC. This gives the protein CASSFPRATGRGTGEQYF.